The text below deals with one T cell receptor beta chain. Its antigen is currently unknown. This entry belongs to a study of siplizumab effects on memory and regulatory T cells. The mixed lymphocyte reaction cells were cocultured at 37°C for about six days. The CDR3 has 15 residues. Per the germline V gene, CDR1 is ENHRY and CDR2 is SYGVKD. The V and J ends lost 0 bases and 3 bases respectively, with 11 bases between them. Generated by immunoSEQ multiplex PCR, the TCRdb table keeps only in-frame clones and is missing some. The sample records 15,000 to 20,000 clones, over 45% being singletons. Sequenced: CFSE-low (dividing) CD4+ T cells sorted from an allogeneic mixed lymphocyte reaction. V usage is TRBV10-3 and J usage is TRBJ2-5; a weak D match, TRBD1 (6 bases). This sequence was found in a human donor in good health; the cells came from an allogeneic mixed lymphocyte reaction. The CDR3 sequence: CAISESAAGEETQYF. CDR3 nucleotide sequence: TGTGCCATCAGTGAGTCGGCGGCAGGGGAAGAGACCCAGTACTTC.